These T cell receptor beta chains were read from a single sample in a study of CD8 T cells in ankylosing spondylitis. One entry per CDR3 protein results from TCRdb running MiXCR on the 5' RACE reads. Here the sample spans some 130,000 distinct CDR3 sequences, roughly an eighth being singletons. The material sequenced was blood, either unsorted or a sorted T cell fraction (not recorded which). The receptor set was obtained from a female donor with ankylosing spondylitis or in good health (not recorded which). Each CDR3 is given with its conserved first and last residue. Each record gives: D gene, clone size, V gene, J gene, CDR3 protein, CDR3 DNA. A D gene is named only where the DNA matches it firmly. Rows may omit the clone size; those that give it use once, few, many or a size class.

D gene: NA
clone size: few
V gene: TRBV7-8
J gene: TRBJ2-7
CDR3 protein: CASSLVHLYEQYF
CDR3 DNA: TGTGCCAGCAGCTTAGTACACTTATACGAGCAGTACTTC

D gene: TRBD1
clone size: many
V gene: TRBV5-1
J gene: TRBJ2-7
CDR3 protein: CASSSGSTGAYEQYF
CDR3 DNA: TGCGCCAGCAGCTCGGGATCGACAGGGGCCTACGAGCAGTACTTC

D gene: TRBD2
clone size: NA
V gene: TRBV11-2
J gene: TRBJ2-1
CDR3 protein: CASSFWDYKFF
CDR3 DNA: TGTGCCAGCAGCTTTTGGGACTATAAGTTCTTC

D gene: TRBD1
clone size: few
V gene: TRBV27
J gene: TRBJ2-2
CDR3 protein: CASSRQGYGELFF
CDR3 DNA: TGTGCCAGCAGCCGACAGGGGTACGGGGAGCTGTTTTTT

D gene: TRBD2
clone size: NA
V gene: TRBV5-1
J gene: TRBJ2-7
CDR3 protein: CASSLEASGRNEQYF
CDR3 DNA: TGCGCCAGCAGCTTGGAGGCTAGCGGGAGAAACGAGCAGTACTTC

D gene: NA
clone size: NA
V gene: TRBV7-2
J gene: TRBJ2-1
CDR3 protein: CASSPTRLTNEQFF
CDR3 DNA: TGTGCCAGCAGTCCAACCAGACTTACAAATGAGCAGTTCTTC

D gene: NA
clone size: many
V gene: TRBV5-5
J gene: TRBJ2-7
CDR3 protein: CASSLSNGGTYEQYF
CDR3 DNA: TGTGCCAGCAGCTTATCCAACGGGGGAACCTACGAGCAGTACTTC

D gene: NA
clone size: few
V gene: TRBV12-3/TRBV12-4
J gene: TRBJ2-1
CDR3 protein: CASARGGSYNEQFF
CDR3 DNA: TGTGCCAGCGCAAGAGGGGGATCATACAATGAGCAGTTCTTC

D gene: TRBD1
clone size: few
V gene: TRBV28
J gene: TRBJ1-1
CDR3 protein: CASRHGTGWNTEAFF
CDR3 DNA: TGTGCCAGCAGACATGGGACAGGGTGGAACACTGAAGCTTTCTTT

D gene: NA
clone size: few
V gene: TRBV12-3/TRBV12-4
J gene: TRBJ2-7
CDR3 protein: CASSPTPLEQYF
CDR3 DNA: TGTGCCAGCAGTCCCACTCCTCTGGAGCAGTACTTC

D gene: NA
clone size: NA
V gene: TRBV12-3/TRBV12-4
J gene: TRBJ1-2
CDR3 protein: CASSLQGSLGYGYTF
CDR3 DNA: TGTGCCAGCAGCCTCCAGGGGTCCCTTGGCTATGGCTACACCTTC

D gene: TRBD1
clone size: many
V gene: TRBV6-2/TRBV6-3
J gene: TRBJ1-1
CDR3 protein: CASSSRGPNTEAFF
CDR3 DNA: TGTGCCAGCAGTTCCAGGGGGCCAAACACTGAAGCTTTCTTT

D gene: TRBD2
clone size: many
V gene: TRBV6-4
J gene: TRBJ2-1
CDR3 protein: CASSGNSGSPTNEQFF
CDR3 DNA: TGTGCCAGCAGTGGAAATAGCGGGAGTCCTACCAATGAGCAGTTCTTC

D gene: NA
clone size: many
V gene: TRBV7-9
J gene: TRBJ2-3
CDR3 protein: CASRLAGGTDTQYF
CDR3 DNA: TGTGCCAGCAGACTAGCTGGGGGGACAGATACGCAGTATTTT

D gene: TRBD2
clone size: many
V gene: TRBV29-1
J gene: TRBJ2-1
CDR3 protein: CSVEVMTSFNEQFF
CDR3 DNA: TGCAGCGTTGAGGTCATGACTAGCTTTAATGAGCAGTTCTTC

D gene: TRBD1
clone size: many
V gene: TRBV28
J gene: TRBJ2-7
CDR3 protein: CASSRTGGIGEQYF
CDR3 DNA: TGTGCCAGCAGTCGAACAGGGGGGATCGGCGAGCAGTACTTC

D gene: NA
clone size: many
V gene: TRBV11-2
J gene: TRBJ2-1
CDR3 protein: CASSPTTNPNNEQFF
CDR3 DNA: TGTGCCAGCTCACCTACCACGAACCCAAACAATGAGCAGTTCTTC

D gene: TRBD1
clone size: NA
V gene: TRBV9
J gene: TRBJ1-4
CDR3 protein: CASSDGTARPKLFF
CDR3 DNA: TGTGCCAGCAGCGACGGGACAGCCCGCCCAAAACTGTTTTTT

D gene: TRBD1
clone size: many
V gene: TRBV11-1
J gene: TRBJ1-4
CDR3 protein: CASSLRRDRGNEKLFF
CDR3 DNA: TGTGCCAGCAGCCTCCGCCGGGACAGGGGTAACGAAAAACTGTTTTTT

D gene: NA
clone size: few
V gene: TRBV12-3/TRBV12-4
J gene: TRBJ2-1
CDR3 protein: CASSPLHEQFF
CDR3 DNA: TGTGCCAGCAGTCCGCTGCATGAGCAGTTCTTC

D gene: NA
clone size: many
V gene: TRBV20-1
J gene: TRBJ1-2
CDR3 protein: CSAINGYTF
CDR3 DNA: TGCAGTGCTATCAATGGCTACACCTTC

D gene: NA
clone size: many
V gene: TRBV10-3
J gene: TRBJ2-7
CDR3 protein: CAISDSGTSYEQYF
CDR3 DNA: TGTGCCATCAGTGATAGCGGCACATCCTACGAGCAGTACTTC

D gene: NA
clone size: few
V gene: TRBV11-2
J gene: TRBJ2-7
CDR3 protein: CASSSIDRFYEQYF
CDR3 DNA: TGTGCCAGCTCCTCCATTGACAGATTCTACGAGCAGTACTTC

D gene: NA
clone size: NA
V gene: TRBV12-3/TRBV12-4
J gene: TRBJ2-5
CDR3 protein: CVSSLRSGAETQYF
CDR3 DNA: TGTGTCAGCAGCTTACGGTCAGGGGCTGAGACCCAGTACTTC

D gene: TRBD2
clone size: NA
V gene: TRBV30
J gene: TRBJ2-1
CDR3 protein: CAWSVGVAGRSSYNEQFF
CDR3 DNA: TGTGCCTGGAGTGTAGGAGTAGCGGGGCGAAGCTCCTACAATGAGCAGTTCTTC

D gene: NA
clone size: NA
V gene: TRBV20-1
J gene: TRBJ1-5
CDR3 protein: CSASQQDNQPQHF
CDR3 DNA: TGCAGTGCTAGCCAGCAGGACAATCAGCCCCAGCATTTT

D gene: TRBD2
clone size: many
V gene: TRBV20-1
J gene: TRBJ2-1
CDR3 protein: CSAPGEGGTRQQFF
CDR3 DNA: TGCAGTGCCCCGGGGGAGGGTGGAACAAGGCAGCAGTTCTTC

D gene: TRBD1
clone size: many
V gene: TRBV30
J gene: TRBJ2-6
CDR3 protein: CAFTHWGTGISGANVLTF
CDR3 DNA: TGTGCCTTCACCCACTGGGGGACAGGAATCTCTGGGGCCAACGTCCTGACTTTC

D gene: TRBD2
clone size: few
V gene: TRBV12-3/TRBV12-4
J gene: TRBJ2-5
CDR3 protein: CASSSLAGVETQYF
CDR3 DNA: TGTGCCAGCAGTTCGCTAGCGGGGGTGGAGACCCAGTACTTC